The 31 T cell receptor gamma chains below come from one sample, sequenced in a study of gamma delta lymphoproliferative disorders and STAT genes. PBMCs from patients and controls supplied the genomic DNA for sequencing. TCRdb repeated clone calling on the multiplex PCR reads with CATT. Among over 2,000 gamma-chain clones listed, roughly 12% were seen once. Material for sequencing was blood. The receptor set was obtained from a human donor in good health.

Within the sample, this clone is large. V is TRGV11 and J is TRGJP2. In the absence of a J gene in TCRdb, the DNA was matched to germline to assign it here. TRGV11 is an open reading frame whose function is uncertain. V shed 1 base and J 10 bases; nucleotides not matched to a gene: 3. CDR3 length equals 13 residues. The DNA for the CDR3 is TGTGCCTGCTGGATTAGGCAGGGTTGGATCAAGACGTTT. Translated: CACWIRQGWIKTF.

This clone ranks as medium-sized (0.01 to 0.1%). The genes are TRGV10 and TRGJ1 or TRGJ2. No J gene is reported in TCRdb; it was inferred here by comparing the DNA with germline. TRGV10 is assigned to the ORF class and has an uncertain function. With 8 bases clipped from V and 5 bases from J, the junction kept 7 bases outside the gene matches. CDR3 length: 12 residues. The CDR3 here is CAAWDCHYKKLF. Here the CDR3 DNA reads TGTGCTGCGTGGGATTGTCATTATAAGAAACTCTTT.

By sample share, this clone is medium-sized. The rearrangement links TRGV10 to TRGJ1 or TRGJ2. TCRdb does not report a J gene; here it was assigned by matching the DNA to germline references. TRGV10 is sorted into the ORF group, with uncertain function. The CDR3 length is 12 residues. Trimming at V came to 8 bases and at J to 10 bases, leaving 12 bases not matched to a gene. For the CDR3, the DNA is TGTGCTGCGTGGGATTACCAGCGAAAGAAACTCTTT. This translates into CAAWDYQRKKLF.

This clone is deemed medium-sized. It is unclear where the CDR3 begins or ends on the DNA, so no DNA is shown, and the CDR3 is as TCRdb lists it. The V gene was identified as TRGV11, while no J gene was called. TRGV11 is classed as an ORF, of uncertain function. The CDR3 extends over 18 residues, inclusive of both ends. CDR3 protein: CTTVPAGLGTSSNYKKLF.

This clone is medium-sized. Other DNA sequences of this sample code for an identical CDR3. V gene TRGV2 combines with J gene TRGJ1 or TRGJ2. TCRdb gives no J gene; it was assigned here by matching the DNA to germline. The V segment lost 0 bases and the J segment 6 bases; nucleotides outside the gene matches: 5. CDR3 size: 13 residues. Germline lookup yields CDR1 EGSNGY and CDR2 YDSYNSKV. CDR3: CATWDGRGYKKLF. CDR3 sequence (DNA): TGTGCCACCTGGGACGGGCGAGGTTATAAGAAACTCTTT.

Relative to its sample, this clone is medium-sized. The chain carries TRGV5 and TRGJ1 or TRGJ2. The J gene, missing from TCRdb, was assigned here through DNA to germline matching. The germline V gene has CDR1 VINAFY and CDR2 YDVSNSKD. The CDR3 is 14 amino acids. V lost 0 bases to trimming and J lost 4 bases; unmatched junction nucleotides: 6. Here the CDR3 reads CATWDRPDYYKKLF. CDR3 DNA sequence: TGTGCCACCTGGGACAGGCCGGACTATTATAAGAAACTCTTT.

In this sample, this clone is medium-sized (0.01 to 0.1%). V and J are TRGV4 and TRGJ1 or TRGJ2. In the absence of a J gene in TCRdb, the DNA was matched to germline to assign it here. CDR1 and CDR2 (germline): EGSTGY, YDSYTSSV. The CDR3 contains 14 residues. The V and J ends lost 4 bases and 3 bases, in that order; junction bases with no gene match: 9. The CDR3: CATWDPWAYYKKLF. CDR3 DNA sequence: TGTGCCACCTGGGACCCCTGGGCTTATTATAAGAAACTCTTT.

In this sample, this clone is medium-sized (0.01 to 0.1%). No DNA is shown, since the ends of the CDR3 on it are uncertain; the CDR3 is the one TCRdb lists. The CDR3 loop is CTTVPAGLRGGTTGWFKIF. Here the V gene is TRGV11, but the J gene went uncalled. TRGV11 is reported as an ORF; its role is uncertain. The CDR3 contains 19 residues when both ends are counted.

This clone is deemed medium-sized. The V call is TRGV5, the J call TRGJ1 or TRGJ2. TCRdb is silent on the J gene; assignment here came from matching the DNA to germline. CDR1 is VINAFY, CDR2 YDVSNSKD, per germline. V shed 0 bases and J 3 bases; nucleotides not matched to a gene: 2. CDR3 size: 13 residues. The DNA of the CDR3 is TGTGCCACCTGGGACAGGCCTTATTATAAGAAACTCTTT. Protein sequence: CATWDRPYYKKLF.

This clone is termed large (0.1 to 1%). V gene TRGV4 combines with J gene TRGJ1 or TRGJ2. TCRdb gives no J gene; it was assigned here by matching the DNA to germline. The junction had 7 bases not matched to a gene; V was cut back by 5 bases and J by 12 bases. The V gene's germline CDR1 is EGSTGY and CDR2 YDSYTSSV. This CDR3 spans 10 amino acids. The CDR3 nucleotides read TGTGCCACCTGGGTGGGGGGGAAACTCTTT. Translation: CATWVGGKLF.

By sample fraction, this clone is large. The chain combines TRGV9 with TRGJP. The J gene comes from matching the DNA to germline here; TCRdb lacks it. CDR3 length: 16 residues. The ends lost 0 bases at V and 5 bases at J; junction bases unmatched: 1. Per germline, CDR1 GITISATS and CDR2 ISYDGTV (reference sequence). CDR3 loop: CALWEVKELGKKIKVF. Here the CDR3 DNA reads TGTGCCTTGTGGGAGGTGAAAGAGTTGGGCAAAAAAATCAAGGTATTT.

The rearrangement joins TRGV10 to TRGJ1 or TRGJ2. The J gene, not given by TCRdb, was assigned here from a germline match of the nucleotide sequence. TRGV10 is an ORF, and what it does is uncertain. J lost 1 base, V lost 8 bases, and 18 bases had no gene match. The CDR3 loop spans 17 amino acids. CDR3 in amino acids: CAAWGPQWPPNYYKKLF. In nucleotides, the CDR3 is TGTGCTGCGTGGGGGCCACAATGGCCCCCCAATTATTATAAGAAACTCTTT.

This clone counts as medium-sized. The V and J genes are TRGV3 and TRGJ1 or TRGJ2. The J gene, absent from TCRdb, was called here by matching the DNA to germline. This CDR3 is built from 16 residues. From germline, CDR1 is VTNTFY and CDR2 YDVSTARD (reference sequence). CDR3 nucleotides: TGTGCGATTGCCCCAAGGCAAAATTCGAATTATTATAAGAAACTCTTT. It specifies CAIAPRQNSNYYKKLF.

This clone has just a few counts. This chain links TRGV11 with TRGJ1 or TRGJ2. TRGV11 is treated as an ORF (open reading frame) with a function not yet certain. The CDR3 extends over 10 amino acids. The junction had 3 bases not matched to a gene; V was cut back by 6 bases and J by 10 bases. The CDR3 DNA follows: TGTGCCTGCTGGATTGACAAGAAACTCTTT. Protein product: CACWIDKKLF.

This clone was picked up a small number of times. No DNA is shown, since the ends of the CDR3 on it are uncertain; the CDR3 is the one TCRdb lists. Called V gene: TRGV11; the J gene was not called. TRGV11 is classed as an ORF, of uncertain function. Ends included, the CDR3 has 13 residues. The CDR3 spells CTTVPAGLGEKLF.

In the case of this clone: This probably arose from a read error, given a far larger clone one base away. The limits of the CDR3 on the DNA are not certain, so only TCRdb's listed CDR3 is given. The J gene was not called, though the V gene is TRGV11. TRGV11 is treated as an ORF (open reading frame) with a function not yet certain. The CDR3 numbers 19 amino acids, ends counted. This CDR3 is CTTVPAHKGGYSSDWIKTF.

On this clone: The protein given by TCRdb reflects a much larger clone and differs at residue 3 from this DNA's translation, likely from a read error; the protein shown is the DNA's translation. This chain connects TRGV4 to TRGJ1 or TRGJ2. TCRdb does not report a J gene; here it was assigned by matching the DNA to germline references. Germline loops: CDR1 EGSTGY, CDR2 YDSYTSSV. The CDR3 runs 12 residues. The CDR3 here is CAAWVSYYKKLF. In DNA form, the CDR3 reads TGTGCCGCCTGGGTCAGTTATTATAAGAAACTCTTT.

The gene calls are TRGV10 and TRGJ1 or TRGJ2. The J gene is absent in TCRdb and was assigned here via DNA matching to germline. TRGV10 is assigned to the ORF class and has an uncertain function. V lost 8 bases to trimming and J lost 5 bases; unmatched junction nucleotides: 7. CDR3 length equals 12 residues. In DNA, the CDR3 is TGTGCTGCGTGGGATTTAAATTATAAGAAACTCTTT. It specifies CAAWDLNYKKLF.

By proportion, this clone is medium-sized (0.01 to 0.1%). The rearrangement joins TRGV9 to TRGJ1 or TRGJ2. The J gene comes from matching the DNA to germline here; TCRdb lacks it. This CDR3 has 11 residues. From germline, CDR1 is GITISATS and CDR2 ISYDGTV (reference sequence). V dropped 0 bases and J dropped 8; count of bases not matched to a gene: 1. The CDR3 DNA is TGTGCCTTGTGGGAGGTGGATAAGAAACTCTTT. Translated, it gives CALWEVDKKLF.

This clone is large (0.1 to 1%) within its sample. The chain is built from TRGV3 and TRGJP2. TCRdb offers no J gene call, so here the DNA was matched to germline to obtain one. Germline-derived CDR1 and CDR2 are VTNTFY and YDVSTARD (reference sequence). J was trimmed by 3 bases and V by 0 bases; bases with no gene match: 4. The CDR3 runs 15 residues. Here the CDR3 reads CATWDRQGSDWIKTF. DNA for the CDR3: TGTGCCACCTGGGACAGGCAGGGTAGTGATTGGATCAAGACGTTT.

By proportion, this clone is medium-sized (0.01 to 0.1%). Here the CDR3 reads CACWIRRAPTANYYKKLF. CDR3 nucleotides: TGTGCCTGCTGGATTAGGCGCGCACCAACTGCGAATTATTATAAGAAACTCTTT. The chain recombines TRGV11 with TRGJ1 or TRGJ2. The J gene, not given by TCRdb, was assigned here from a germline match of the nucleotide sequence. TRGV11 is recorded as an ORF, its role being uncertain. J lost 0 bases, V lost 2 bases, and 13 bases had no gene match. This CDR3 is 18 amino acids long.

This clone ranks as large. The V gene is TRGV4, the J gene TRGJ1 or TRGJ2. TCRdb is silent on the J gene; assignment here came from matching the DNA to germline. CDR1 and CDR2 (germline): EGSTGY, YDSYTSSV. CDR3 size: 11 residues. V shed 3 bases, J shed 7 bases, and the junction held 3 bases outside the gene matches. The CDR3 is CATWDHYKKLF. The CDR3 DNA reads as TGTGCCACCTGGGATCACTATAAGAAACTCTTT.

This clone counts as medium-sized (0.01 to 0.1%). The chain uses TRGV8 and TRGJ1 or TRGJ2. No J gene was available from TCRdb, and it was assigned here by a germline match of the DNA. The CDR3 totals 19 residues. The germline V gene encodes CDR1 VENAVY and CDR2 YDSYNSRV. J gave up 0 bases and V 5 bases, and 22 bases lay outside the gene matches. The CDR3 DNA follows: TGTGCCACCTGGGGGATAAGCCAAAATAACCTCCGGAATTATTATAAGAAACTCTTT. As protein: CATWGISQNNLRNYYKKLF.

This clone is labeled as medium-sized. At one end, the junction sequence differs from germline, possibly due to a read error. V usage is TRGV9 and J usage is TRGJ1 or TRGJ2. TCRdb carries no J gene annotation; the J gene was assigned here by matching the DNA with germline. This CDR3 is built from 13 residues. CDR1 and CDR2 from the germline V gene are GITISATS and ISYDGTV (reference sequence). Here the CDR3 reads CALWDSNYFKKLF. The CDR3 coding sequence is TGTGCCTTGTGGGACAGTAATTATTTTAAGAAACTCTTT.

By frequency in the sample, this clone is medium-sized. The V segment is TRGV8, and no J call was made. CDR1 and CDR2 from the germline V gene are VENAVY and YDSYNSRV. The CDR3 loop spans 10 amino acids. CDR3 sequence: CATWDAPPIF. As DNA, the CDR3 is TGTGCCACCTGGGACGCCCCTCCGATATTT.

Judged by abundance, this clone is medium-sized. The genes are TRGV4 and TRGJ1 or TRGJ2. TCRdb carries no J gene annotation; the J gene was assigned here by matching the DNA with germline. J was trimmed by 4 bases and V by 4 bases; bases with no gene match: 10. Germline assignment: CDR1 EGSTGY and CDR2 YDSYTSSV. The CDR3 consists of 14 residues. The CDR3 here is CATWDPGGYYKKLF. DNA of the CDR3: TGTGCCACCTGGGACCCGGGGGGCTATTATAAGAAACTCTTT.

By share, this clone counts as medium-sized. The chain couples TRGV8 to TRGJ1 or TRGJ2. TCRdb gives no J gene; it was assigned here by matching the DNA to germline. The germline V gene encodes CDR1 VENAVY and CDR2 YDSYNSRV. The CDR3 runs 12 residues. V dropped 8 bases and J dropped 1; count of bases not matched to a gene: 5. The CDR3 loop reads CATSRNYYKKLF. The CDR3 nucleotides are TGTGCCACCTCACGCAATTATTATAAGAAACTCTTT.

This sequence joins TRGV8 and TRGJ1 or TRGJ2. The J gene, left out of TCRdb, was set here by checking the DNA against germline. The CDR3 has 10 residues. The germline V gene encodes CDR1 VENAVY and CDR2 YDSYNSRV. Trimming cost V 5 bases and J 7 bases; bases outside gene matches: 2. The CDR3 sequence is CATWGYKKLF. Here the CDR3 DNA reads TGTGCCACCTGGGGGTATAAGAAACTCTTT.

In its sample, this clone ranks as medium-sized. The DNA is omitted, as the CDR3 cannot be located on it reliably, and the CDR3 follows TCRdb's listing. With the J gene uncalled, the V gene is TRGV11. TRGV11 is labeled an ORF, and its function is uncertain. The CDR3 has 16 amino acids, counting both end residues. The CDR3: CTTVPAGLGPYYKKLF.

In this sample, this clone is medium-sized. The limits of the CDR3 on the DNA are not certain, so only TCRdb's listed CDR3 is given. For the V gene the call is TRGV11; the J gene has no call. Being an ORF, TRGV11 has a function that is uncertain. The CDR3 is 23 amino acids long, termini counted. Here the CDR3 reads CTTVPAGLGWGTCIGRSYYKKLF.

This clone was seen a handful of times. The protein given by TCRdb reflects a much larger clone and differs at residue 5 from this DNA's translation, likely from a read error; the protein shown is the DNA's translation. The chain links TRGV4 to TRGJP1. TCRdb lists no J gene, so it was determined here by aligning the DNA to germline. The junction had 12 bases not matched to a gene; V was cut back by 5 bases and J by 3 bases. Germline CDR1 is EGSTGY and CDR2 is YDSYTSSV. This CDR3 is built from 16 residues. CDR3 nucleotide sequence: TGTGCCACCTGGGGGCGGCATATGGCCACTGGTTGGTTCAAGATATTT. Amino acids: CATWGRHMATGWFKIF.